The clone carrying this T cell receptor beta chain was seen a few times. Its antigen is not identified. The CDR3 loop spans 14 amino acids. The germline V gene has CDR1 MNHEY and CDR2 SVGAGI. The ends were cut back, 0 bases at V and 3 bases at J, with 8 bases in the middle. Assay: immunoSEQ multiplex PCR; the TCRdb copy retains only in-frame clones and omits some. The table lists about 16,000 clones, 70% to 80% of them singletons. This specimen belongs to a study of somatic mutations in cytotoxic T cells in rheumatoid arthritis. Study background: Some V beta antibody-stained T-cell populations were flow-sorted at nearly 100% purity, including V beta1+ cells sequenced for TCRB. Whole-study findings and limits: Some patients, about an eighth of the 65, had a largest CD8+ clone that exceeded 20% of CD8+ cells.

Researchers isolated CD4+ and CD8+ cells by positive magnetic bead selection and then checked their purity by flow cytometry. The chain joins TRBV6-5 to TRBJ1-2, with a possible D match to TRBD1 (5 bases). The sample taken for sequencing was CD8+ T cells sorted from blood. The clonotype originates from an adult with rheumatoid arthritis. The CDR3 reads CASSYSGVDYGYTF. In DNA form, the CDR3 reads TGTGCCAGCAGTTACTCAGGGGTAGACTATGGCTACACCTTC.